This T cell receptor beta chain was captured by sequencing in a study of blood T cell repertoires in COVID-19 (dated by TCRdb to 2020 to 2021). Notes on the research overall: The collaborator samples originated in the United States, Italy and Spain and spanned the acute and convalescent phases of COVID-19. The prospective study material was composed of cDNA or gDNA derived from T cells, B-cell-depleted T cells, or PBMCs. HLA class I and class II types, where available, came from metadata supplied by the sample provider rather than from assay-based typing. Sample metadata almost always included a de-identified subject ID, COVID-19 status, age in years and sex. The dataset comprised deeply sampled blood TCRbeta repertoires from subjects exposed to, actively infected with, or recovered from COVID-19. Samples were obtained from the ongoing ImmuneRACE study (first 160 participants) and from over 1,000 subjects provided by 6 global collaborators. The repertoires were released in a freely available public database intended as a resource for research on the immune response to SARS-CoV-2.

Of note for this clone: This receptor's antigen is unknown. The input lacks base qualities; no much larger clone sits a single base away.

Whole blood was collected in K2EDTA tubes by collaborating institutions according to the institutions' own protocols. For TCRbeta analysis, collaborators shipped samples as frozen whole blood, isolated PBMCs, or DNA extracted from either of those sample types. Trimming takes 8 bases off V and 6 bases off J; junction bases not matched to a gene: 7. Looking up the germline V gene (reference sequence) yields CDR1 MNHNY and CDR2 SVGAGI. Inclusive of the bounding cysteine and phenylalanine, the CDR3 is 13 residues long. Only the CDR3 DNA is retained, 39 bases long and in frame from the first base. The study at large found these results: The quantity of clinical and demographic metadata differed by source and by participant and was supplied without curation.

TCRbeta CDR3 regions were amplified from genomic DNA using the immunoSEQ Assay, a bias-controlled multiplex PCR. As for how the authors treated the data: Nucleated cell counts per sample were estimated from amplification of reference gene primers within the assay. To quantify the absolute abundance of each unique TCRbeta CDR3 rearrangement, sequence reads were collapsed and filtered. Productive Simpson clonality was computed per sample as the square root of Simpson's diversity index over productive rearrangements. TCRdb's version of the immuneACCESS table is confined to in-frame rearrangements and falls short of the full clone set. An unresolved V gene accounts for under half of the shortfall where checked; the remainder is of unknown origin. V, J and clone size are taken as reported in that table, and D and trimming were inferred from the DNA itself. Across this sample there are around 260,000 clones, with roughly 85% seen only once. The ten largest clones represent less than 15% of the sample.

This TCR was sampled from a human donor in a cohort sampled during active COVID-19. The chain joins TRBV6-6 to TRBJ1-5, with TRBD1 identical over 7 junction bases. Sequenced: peripheral blood. Here the CDR3 is given as CASGNPGGQPQHF. The nucleotide sequence is given as TGTGCCAGCGGGAACCCAGGGGGTCAGCCCCAGCATTTT.